These 17 T cell receptor beta chains were all obtained from the same sample, sequenced in a study of Graves' ophthalmopathy and Graves' hyperthyroidism. Amplified material comprised TCR beta CDR3 regions derived from RNA transcripts. The library came from an HTBI-primed first-round RT-PCR and a second-round multiplex PCR. Using its own MiXCR run on the multiplex PCR reads, TCRdb lists one record per CDR3 protein. The table lists over 650,000 distinct CDR3 sequences, about two fifths of them singletons, with over 2.5% in the top ten. Material: peripheral blood. The receptors stem from an adult man with Graves' ophthalmopathy.

CDR3 sequence: CASSMRGIGAFAEQYF. The CDR3 DNA reads as TGTGCCAGTAGTATGAGGGGTATAGGGGCCTTCGCCGAGCAGTACTTC. The V call is TRBV19, the J call TRBJ2-7; the D call may be TRBD1 or TRBD2 (5 bases each). CDR3 length equals 16 residues. Germline V gene lookup returns CDR1 LNHDA and CDR2 SQIVND (reference sequence). V lost 3 bases, J lost 6 bases, and 21 bases lay in between.

The chain couples TRBV29-1 to TRBJ2-5; the match to TRBD2 covers 7 bases. The CDR3 totals 13 residues. Germline V lookup: CDR1 SQVTM, CDR2 ANQGSEA. V was pared by 3 bases and J by 2 bases, with 3 bases of the junction left unmatched. The CDR3 DNA reads TGCAGCGTTGAGTTAGCGGGTCAAGAGACCCAGTACTTC. The encoded protein is CSVELAGQETQYF.

J is TRBJ1-3 and V is TRBV6-6; D not resolved. This CDR3 is 17 amino acids long. Germline V CDR1 and CDR2: MNHNY, SVGAGI (reference sequence). The V end lost 6 bases, the J end lost 0 bases, and 18 bases lay between the germline ends. The CDR3 coding sequence is TGTGCCAGCAGCCTATACCCCCCCAGTTTCTCTGGAAACACCATATATTTT. Its translation is CASSLYPPSFSGNTIYF.

This sequence joins TRBV12-3 or TRBV12-4 and TRBJ1-1; D uncertain. V was trimmed by 1 base and J by 5 bases, leaving 8 bases between them. The CDR3 is 13 amino acids. In nucleotides, the CDR3 is TGTGCCAGCAGTTTAGGGGAGAGGACTGAAGCTTTCTTT. Translating it yields CASSLGERTEAFF.

This clonotype was counted many times. This chain connects TRBV7-9 to TRBJ2-2; D is undetermined. The length of the CDR3 is 16 residues. Germline CDR1 reads SEHNR; CDR2 reads FQNEAQ (reference sequence). Deletions cut 7 bases from V and 2 bases from J, with 17 bases between. CDR3 sequence (DNA): TGTGCCAGCACCCTCCTCCCTCATGTTAACACCGGGGAGCTGTTTTTT. Protein sequence: CASTLLPHVNTGELFF.

This clonotype was seen at least ten times. The rearrangement links TRBV29-1 to TRBJ2-7; D perhaps matches TRBD1 (6 bases). The CDR3 has 12 amino acids. Looked up from germline, CDR1 is SQVTM and CDR2 is ANQGSEA. The ends were cut back, 1 base at V and 6 bases at J, with 10 bases in the middle. This chain's CDR3 is CSVEGSRGEQYF. As DNA, the CDR3 is TGCAGCGTTGAAGGATCCAGGGGCGAGCAGTACTTC.

In this sample, this clonotype turned up many times. This chain joins TRBV12-3 or TRBV12-4 and TRBJ2-5; possible D gene TRBD1, 6 bases. V was cut by 4 bases and J by 5 bases, with 14 bases left in between. The CDR3 has 14 amino acids. CDR3 coding DNA: TGTGCCAGCAGTTCAAACACAGGGCTGGAGACCCAGTACTTC. Translation gives CASSSNTGLETQYF.

The chain has TRBV25-1 and TRBJ1-2; 7 bases match TRBD1. This CDR3 has 12 residues. CDR1 is MGHDK and CDR2 is SYGVNS in the germline V gene. CDR3 region: CARVPGQYGYTF. DNA of the CDR3: TGTGCTAGGGTCCCGGGACAGTATGGCTACACCTTC.

To note about this clonotype: Possible read error: a much larger clone is one base away. V usage is TRBV9 and J usage is TRBJ1-2, with TRBD1 matching over 8 bases. The CDR3 extends over 15 amino acids. The V gene's germline CDR1 is SGDLS and CDR2 YYNGEE. CDR3 nucleotides: TGTGCCTGCAGCGTAGGTCAGGGGGCGCCCAGTGGCTACACCTTC. The encoded protein is CACSVGQGAPSGYTF.

The rearrangement uses TRBV5-6 and TRBJ2-7; D is perhaps TRBD1 or TRBD2 (7 bases each). In germline, CDR1 is SGHDT, CDR2 YYEEEE. The CDR3 spans 15 residues. V was shortened by 5 bases and J by 2 bases, with 17 bases between the two germline ends. In nucleotides, the CDR3 is TGTGCCAGCAGTCCTACAGGGGAGGGGGCCTACGAGCAGTACTTC. Residues: CASSPTGEGAYEQYF.

The sample holds many counts of this clonotype. The CDR3 protein is CSARDVSGNTEAFF. CDR3 DNA sequence: TGCAGTGCTAGAGATGTTTCCGGTAACACTGAAGCTTTCTTT. The J gene is TRBJ1-1, the V gene TRBV20-1; D call uncertain. Trimming took 0 bases from V and 2 from J, leaving 10 bases between them. Germline loops: CDR1 DFQATT, CDR2 SNEGSKA (reference sequence). CDR3 length: 14 amino acids.

The rearrangement joins TRBV7-2 to TRBJ2-2; 9 nucleotides agree with TRBD2. Germline loops: CDR1 SGHTA, CDR2 FQGNSA. The CDR3 is 16 residues long. With 6 bases clipped from V and 6 bases from J, the junction kept 11 bases outside the gene matches. CDR3 loop: CASSRPGLAGSGELFF. The CDR3 nucleotides are TGTGCCAGCAGTCGTCCGGGACTAGCAGGTTCCGGGGAGCTGTTTTTT.

The V and J genes are TRBV27 and TRBJ1-6; D is unclear. V was cut by 5 bases and J by 10 bases, with 12 bases left in between. The CDR3 spans 13 residues. Germline V CDR1 and CDR2: MNHEY, SMNVEV (reference sequence). The CDR3 bases are TGTGCCAGCAGTAGGGTAGCGGGGTCACCCCTCCACTTT. Translation: CASSRVAGSPLHF.

In its sample, this clonotype was seen many times. The chain combines TRBV7-3 with TRBJ2-5; TRBD1 matches at 8 bases. V lost 5 bases, J lost 6 bases, and 8 bases stayed unmatched. There are 14 residues in the CDR3. CDR1 SGHTA and CDR2 FQGTGA come from the germline V gene. As DNA, the CDR3 is TGTGCCAGCAGCCCCTACAGGGGGGAGAAGACCCAGTACTTC. Encoded protein: CASSPYRGEKTQYF.

To note about this clonotype: An end of the junction differs from the germline gene, which may be a read error. V and J are TRBV10-3 and TRBJ2-6; D not resolved. The CDR3 runs 15 residues. Germline CDR1 reads ENHRY; CDR2 reads SYGVKD. The CDR3 nucleotides read TGTGCCAGCAGTGACAACTCCTCTGGGGCCAACGTCCTGACTTTC. Translated, it gives CASSDNSSGANVLTF.

The chain is built from TRBV14 and TRBJ2-7; D may be TRBD2 (5 bases). V dropped 4 bases and J dropped 2 bases, with 15 bases sitting between them. This CDR3 is built from 15 residues. CDR1 is SGHDN, CDR2 FVKESK, per germline. CDR3 residues: CASSPLAGYPYEQYF. The CDR3, as DNA: TGTGCCAGCAGCCCATTGGCGGGCTACCCCTACGAGCAGTACTTC. The full variable domain, completed using reference TRBV14 and TRBJ2-7, is EAGVTQFPSHSVIEKGQTVTLRCDPISGHDNLYWYRRVMGKEIKFLLHFVKESKQDESGMPNNRFLAERTGGTYSTLKVQPAELEDSGVYFCASSPLAGYPYEQYFGPGTRLTVT.

This clonotype was observed many times. The chain couples TRBV29-1 to TRBJ1-1; 8 bases align to TRBD1. Unmatched junction bases numbered 8, after V lost 8 bases and J lost 3 bases. The germline gives CDR1 SQVTM, CDR2 ANQGSEA. The CDR3 is made up of 13 amino acids. CDR3 protein: CSPKPQGDTEAFF. The DNA of the CDR3 is TGCAGCCCCAAACCACAGGGGGACACTGAAGCTTTCTTT.